This T cell receptor (beta chain) stems from a study of T cells after yellow fever vaccination. Across the whole study: Preparation used SMART-Seq v4 Ultra Low Input for the low-cell-number fractions.

Trimming took 0 bases from V and 5 from J, leaving 12 bases between them. CDR3 size: 15 residues. CDR1 and CDR2 from the germline V gene are SGHRS and YFSETQ. 5'RACE template switching generated TCR cDNA, adding a universal primer site and UMIs. TCRdb ran MiXCR on the 5' RACE reads and lists one entry per CDR3 protein. The table includes about 340,000 distinct CDR3 sequences, roughly an eighth detected once. The study's findings and limits: It was the secondary response that reached its peak faster, day 5 versus 15, but it was weaker. Most clones from primary vaccination resurfaced after the booster (around 95% CD4, about 91% CD8).

For this clonotype: What it binds is not known.

The J gene is TRBJ2-1, the V gene TRBV5-1; D possibly corresponds to TRBD2 (7 bases). Sample: CD4+ T cells sorted from PBMCs, taken 15 days after the yellow fever booster vaccination. The receptor's source is a man aged 18 to 35 who received the YFV17D yellow fever vaccine. The CDR3 reads CASSLEGGPHNEQFF. As DNA, the CDR3 is TGCGCCAGCAGCTTGGAGGGGGGGCCCCACAATGAGCAGTTCTTC.